The entry below gives a single T cell receptor (beta chain) sequence along with its context. Its specificity is not known. Some clones are missing from TCRdb's copy, which holds only in-frame ones; the method was immunoSEQ multiplex PCR. The table lists 65,000 to 95,000 clones, roughly 80% of them singletons, with 0.55% to 0.75% in the top ten. The record originates from a study of T cell clones after liver transplantation. Study context: Three of the eight recipients were HCV-positive; the rest had non-autoimmune, non-viral transplant indications. Patients counted as tolerant after at least one year off all immunosuppression, enzymes not exceeding twice normal.

V lost 4 bases and J lost 6; bases outside the gene matches: 5. CDR3 length: 14 residues. The germline V gene has CDR1 SGHDT and CDR2 YYEEEE. CD3+CD4+ and CD3+CD8+ cells were FACS-sorted from thawed unstimulated PBMCs. Broader study findings: Rather than being deleted, graft donor-reactive T cells may have moved into the graft.

The chain employs TRBV5-6 and TRBJ2-2; 8 nucleotides match TRBD1. This TCR was recovered from a human donor who received a liver transplant. This sample comprised CD4+ T cells from blood, obtained before liver transplant. The CDR3 DNA follows: TGTGCCAGCAGCCGGACAGGGTACGCCGGGGAGCTGTTTTTT. Translating gives CASSRTGYAGELFF.